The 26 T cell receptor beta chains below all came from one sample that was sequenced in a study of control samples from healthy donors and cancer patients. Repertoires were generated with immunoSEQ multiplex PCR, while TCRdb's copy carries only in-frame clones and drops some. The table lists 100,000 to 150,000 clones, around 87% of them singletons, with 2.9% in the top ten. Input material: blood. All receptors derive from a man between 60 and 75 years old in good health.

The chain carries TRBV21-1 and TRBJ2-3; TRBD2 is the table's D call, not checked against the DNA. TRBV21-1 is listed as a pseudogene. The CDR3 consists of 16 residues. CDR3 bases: TGTGCCAGCAGCAAATCGGCGGCTAGCGGCACAGATACGCAGTATTTT. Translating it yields CASSKSAASGTDTQYF.

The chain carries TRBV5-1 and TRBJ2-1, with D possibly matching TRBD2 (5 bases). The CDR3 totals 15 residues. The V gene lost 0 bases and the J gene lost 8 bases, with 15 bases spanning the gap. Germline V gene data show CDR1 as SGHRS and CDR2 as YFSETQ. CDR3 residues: CASSLAAGSAYEQFF. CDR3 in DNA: TGCGCCAGCAGCTTGGCCGCGGGTAGCGCTTATGAGCAGTTCTTC.

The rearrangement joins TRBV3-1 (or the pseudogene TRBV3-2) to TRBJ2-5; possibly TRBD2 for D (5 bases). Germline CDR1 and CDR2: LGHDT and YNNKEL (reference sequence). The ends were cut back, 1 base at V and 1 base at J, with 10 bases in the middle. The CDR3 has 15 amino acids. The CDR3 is CASSQADYLQETQYF. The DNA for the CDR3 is TGTGCCAGCAGCCAAGCCGACTACCTCCAAGAGACCCAGTACTTC.

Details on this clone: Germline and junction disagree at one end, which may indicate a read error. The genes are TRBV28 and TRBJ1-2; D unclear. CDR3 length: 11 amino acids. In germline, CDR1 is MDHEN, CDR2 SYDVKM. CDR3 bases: TGTGCCAGCAGTTTCCAAGGGAGGGTGGCCTTC. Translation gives CASSFQGRVAF.

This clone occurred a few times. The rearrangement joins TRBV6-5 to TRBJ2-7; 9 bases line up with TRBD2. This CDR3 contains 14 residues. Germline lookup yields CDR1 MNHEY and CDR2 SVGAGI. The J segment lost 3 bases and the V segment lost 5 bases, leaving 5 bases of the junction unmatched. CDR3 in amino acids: CASSPSGAFYEQYF. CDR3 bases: TGTGCCAGCAGTCCTAGCGGGGCTTTCTACGAGCAGTACTTC.

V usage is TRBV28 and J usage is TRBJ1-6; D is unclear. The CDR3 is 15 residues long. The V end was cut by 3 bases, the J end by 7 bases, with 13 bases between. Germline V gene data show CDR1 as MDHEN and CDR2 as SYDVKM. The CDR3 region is CASSFEVYNNSPLHF. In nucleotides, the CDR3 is TGTGCCAGCAGTTTCGAGGTATACAACAATTCACCCCTCCACTTT.

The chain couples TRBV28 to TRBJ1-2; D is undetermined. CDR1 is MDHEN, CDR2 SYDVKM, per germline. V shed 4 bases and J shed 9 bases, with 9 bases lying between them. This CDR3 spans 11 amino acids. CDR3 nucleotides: TGTGCCAGCAGTTATCTCGGGCGCTACACCTTC. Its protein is CASSYLGRYTF.

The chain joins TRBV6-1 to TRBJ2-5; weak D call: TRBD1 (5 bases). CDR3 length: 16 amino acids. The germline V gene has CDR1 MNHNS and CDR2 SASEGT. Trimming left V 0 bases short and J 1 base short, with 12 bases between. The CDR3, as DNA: TGTGCCAGCAGTGAAGCGTTCACAGGCAGCCAAGAGACCCAGTACTTC. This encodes CASSEAFTGSQETQYF.

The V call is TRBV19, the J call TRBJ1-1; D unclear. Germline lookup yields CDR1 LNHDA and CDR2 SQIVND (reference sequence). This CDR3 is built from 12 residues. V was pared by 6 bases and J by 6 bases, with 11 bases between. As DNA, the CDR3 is TGTGCCAGTAGAGGGATTAATGCTGAAGCTTTCTTT. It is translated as CASRGINAEAFF.

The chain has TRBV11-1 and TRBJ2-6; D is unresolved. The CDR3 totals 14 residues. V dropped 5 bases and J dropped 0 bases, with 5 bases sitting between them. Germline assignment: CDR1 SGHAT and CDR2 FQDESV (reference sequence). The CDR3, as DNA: TGTGCCAGCAGCCCCAGCTCTGGGGCCAACGTCCTGACTTTC. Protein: CASSPSSGANVLTF. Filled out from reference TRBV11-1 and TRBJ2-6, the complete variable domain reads EAEVAQSPRYKITEKSQAVAFWCDPISGHATLYWYRQILGQGPELLVQFQDESVVDDSQLPKDRFSAERLKGVDSTLKIQPAELGDSAMYLCASSPSSGANVLTFGAGSRLTVL.

The CDR3 is CASSAGSGEYNEQFF. The CDR3 coding sequence is TGTGCCAGCAGCGCAGGAAGCGGGGAATACAATGAGCAGTTCTTC. The chain joins TRBV9 to TRBJ2-1; 7 bases line up with TRBD2. J was trimmed by 4 bases and V by 3 bases; bases with no gene match: 7. Germline CDR1 SGDLS, CDR2 YYNGEE. CDR3 length: 15 amino acids.

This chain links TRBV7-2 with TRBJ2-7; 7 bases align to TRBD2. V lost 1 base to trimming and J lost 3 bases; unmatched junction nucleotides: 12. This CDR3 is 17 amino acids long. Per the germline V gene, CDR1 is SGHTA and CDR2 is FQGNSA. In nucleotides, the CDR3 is TGTGCCAGCAGCTTAGGTCCTAGAGCGGGGATTAGCTACGAGCAGTACTTC. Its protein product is CASSLGPRAGISYEQYF.

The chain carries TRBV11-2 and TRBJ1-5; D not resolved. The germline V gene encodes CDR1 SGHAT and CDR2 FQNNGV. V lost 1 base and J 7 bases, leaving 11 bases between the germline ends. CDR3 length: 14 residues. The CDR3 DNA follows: TGTGCCAGCAGCTTAGTCGGCTCCGGACAGCCCCAGCATTTT. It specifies CASSLVGSGQPQHF.

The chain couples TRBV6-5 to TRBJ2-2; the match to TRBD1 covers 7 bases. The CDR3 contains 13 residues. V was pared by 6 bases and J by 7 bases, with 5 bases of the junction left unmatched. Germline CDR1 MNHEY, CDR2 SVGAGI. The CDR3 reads CASRRQGVGELFF. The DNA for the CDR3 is TGTGCCAGCAGAAGACAGGGAGTCGGGGAGCTGTTTTTT.

The CDR3 reads CASSRTGSRNTEAFF. DNA of the CDR3: TGTGCCAGCTCACGTACAGGGTCCCGGAACACTGAAGCTTTCTTT. The V gene is TRBV18, the J gene TRBJ1-1; the D gene is possibly TRBD1 (6 bases). Trimming took 4 bases from V and 1 from J, leaving 13 bases between them. The CDR3 is made up of 15 amino acids. The V gene's germline CDR1 is KGHSH and CDR2 LQKENI.

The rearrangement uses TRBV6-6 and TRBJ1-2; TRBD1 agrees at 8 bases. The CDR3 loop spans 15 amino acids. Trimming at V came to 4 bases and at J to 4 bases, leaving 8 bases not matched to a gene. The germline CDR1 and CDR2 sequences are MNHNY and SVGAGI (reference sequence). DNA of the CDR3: TGTGCCAGCAGTTCCCCATCGACAGGGGTCTATGGCTACACCTTC. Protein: CASSSPSTGVYGYTF.

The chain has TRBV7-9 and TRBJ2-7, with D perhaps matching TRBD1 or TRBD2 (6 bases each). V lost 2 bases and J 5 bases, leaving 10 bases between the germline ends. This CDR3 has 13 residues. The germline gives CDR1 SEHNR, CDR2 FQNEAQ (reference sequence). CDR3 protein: CASSLLGGHEQYF. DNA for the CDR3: TGTGCCAGCAGCTTATTGGGGGGCCACGAGCAGTACTTC.

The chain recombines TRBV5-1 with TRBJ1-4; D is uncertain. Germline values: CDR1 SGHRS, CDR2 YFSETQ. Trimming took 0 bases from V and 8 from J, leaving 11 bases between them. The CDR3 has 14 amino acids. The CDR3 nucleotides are TGCGCCAGCAGCTTGGACCAGCTAAAGGAAAAACTGTTTTTT. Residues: CASSLDQLKEKLFF.

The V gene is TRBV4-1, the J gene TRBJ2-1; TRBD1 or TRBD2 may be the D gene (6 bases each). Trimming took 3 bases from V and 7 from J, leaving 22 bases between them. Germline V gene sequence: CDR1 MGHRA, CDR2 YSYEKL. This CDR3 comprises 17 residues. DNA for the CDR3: TGCGCCAGCAGCCATGCGGCCGGGGGCAACCTCTATAATGAGCAGTTCTTC. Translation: CASSHAAGGNLYNEQFF.

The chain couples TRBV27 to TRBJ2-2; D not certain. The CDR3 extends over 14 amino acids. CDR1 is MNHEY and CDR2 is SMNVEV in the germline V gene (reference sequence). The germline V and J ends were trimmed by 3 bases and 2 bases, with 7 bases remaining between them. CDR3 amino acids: CASSLRFNTGELFF. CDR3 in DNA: TGTGCCAGCAGTTTGAGATTCAACACCGGGGAGCTGTTTTTT.

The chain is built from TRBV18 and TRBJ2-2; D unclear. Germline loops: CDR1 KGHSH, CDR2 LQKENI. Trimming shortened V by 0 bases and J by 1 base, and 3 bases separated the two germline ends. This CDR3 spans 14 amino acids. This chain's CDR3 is CASSPPMNTGELFF. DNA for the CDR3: TGTGCCAGCTCACCACCTATGAACACCGGGGAGCTGTTTTTT.

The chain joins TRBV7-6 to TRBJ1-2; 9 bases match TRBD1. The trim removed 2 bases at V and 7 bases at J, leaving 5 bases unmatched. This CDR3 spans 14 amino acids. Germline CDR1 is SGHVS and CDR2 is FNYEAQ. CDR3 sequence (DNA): TGTGCCAGCAGCTTACTAACAGGGGGCAGTGGCTACACCTTC. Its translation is CASSLLTGGSGYTF.

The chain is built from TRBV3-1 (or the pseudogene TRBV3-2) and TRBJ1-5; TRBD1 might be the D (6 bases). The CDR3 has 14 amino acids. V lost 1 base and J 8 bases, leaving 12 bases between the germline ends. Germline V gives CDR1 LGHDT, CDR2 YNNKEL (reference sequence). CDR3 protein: CASSQAGGSEPQHF. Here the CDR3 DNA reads TGTGCCAGCAGCCAAGCGGGGGGCTCGGAGCCCCAGCATTTT.

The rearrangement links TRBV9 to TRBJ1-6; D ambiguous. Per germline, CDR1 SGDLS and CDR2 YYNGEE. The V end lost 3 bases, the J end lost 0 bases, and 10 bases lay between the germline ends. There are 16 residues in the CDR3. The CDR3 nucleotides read TGTGCCAGCAGCGCCAGTGGGAGCTCCTATAATTCACCCCTCCACTTT. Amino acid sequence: CASSASGSSYNSPLHF.

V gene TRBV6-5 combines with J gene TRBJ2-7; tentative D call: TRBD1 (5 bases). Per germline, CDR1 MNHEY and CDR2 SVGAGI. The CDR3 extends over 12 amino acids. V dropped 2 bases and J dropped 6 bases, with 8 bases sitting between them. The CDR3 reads CASSYRGGEQYF. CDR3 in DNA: TGTGCCAGCAGTTACAGGGGTGGCGAGCAGTACTTC.

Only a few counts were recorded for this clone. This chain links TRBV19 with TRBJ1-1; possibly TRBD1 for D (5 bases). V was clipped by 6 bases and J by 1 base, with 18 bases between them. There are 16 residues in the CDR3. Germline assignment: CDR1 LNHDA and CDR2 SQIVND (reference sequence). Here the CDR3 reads CASSPSDRGTNTEAFF. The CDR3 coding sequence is TGTGCCAGTAGCCCCTCAGACCGGGGGACGAACACTGAAGCTTTCTTT.